These 32 T cell receptor beta chains came from one sample sequenced in a study of shared clonotypes between healthy human individuals. Data came from immunoSEQ multiplex PCR; TCRdb stores just in-frame clones and leaves some out. The data show millions of clones, around 90% seen once. The sequenced sample was naive CD4+ T cells sorted from blood. As to subset: CD45RA+ positively selected. Receptors originate from a man aged 18 to 29 in good health.

The CDR3 protein is CASTIGQGPYEQYF. CDR3 DNA: TGTGCCAGCACCATAGGACAGGGCCCCTACGAGCAGTACTTC. The rearrangement uses TRBV6-1 and TRBJ2-7; 8 bases line up with TRBD1. The V gene's germline CDR1 is MNHNS and CDR2 SASEGT. V trimming: 7 bases; J trimming: 2 bases; junction bases outside the gene matches: 7. This CDR3 region has 14 residues.

This clone was seen just once. The chain has TRBV27 and TRBJ1-5, with 8 bases matching TRBD1. Germline loops: CDR1 MNHEY, CDR2 SMNVEV (reference sequence). V lost 4 bases to trimming and J lost 2 bases; unmatched junction nucleotides: 4. The CDR3 is 15 residues long. The DNA of the CDR3 is TGTGCCAGCAGTTCGGACAGGGCCGGCAATCAGCCCCAGCATTTT. Its protein is CASSSDRAGNQPQHF.

This clone was detected once. The chain is built from TRBV5-1 and TRBJ1-1; TRBD1 is a possible D gene (6 bases). V dropped 1 base and J dropped 2 bases, with 15 bases sitting between them. This CDR3 comprises 16 residues. Germline V lookup: CDR1 SGHRS, CDR2 YFSETQ. CDR3 sequence (DNA): TGCGCCAGCAGCTTGCAACCAGGGGATTTTAACACTGAAGCTTTCTTT. Amino acid sequence: CASSLQPGDFNTEAFF.

V gene TRBV28 combines with J gene TRBJ1-1; possibly TRBD1 for D (6 bases). Trimming left V 4 bases short and J 10 bases short, with 16 bases between. Germline CDR1 is MDHEN and CDR2 is SYDVKM. The CDR3 contains 13 residues. CDR3 nucleotide sequence: TGTGCCAGCAGTTCCGGGGGGGCTGGAAGAGCTTTCTTT. As protein: CASSSGGAGRAFF.

V and J are TRBV19 and TRBJ2-5; TRBD1 might be the D (5 bases). This CDR3 contains 12 residues. The V gene lost 7 bases and the J gene lost 2 bases, with 8 bases spanning the gap. Germline CDR1 is LNHDA and CDR2 is SQIVND (reference sequence). The CDR3 sequence is CASKGPQETQYF. CDR3 nucleotides: TGTGCCAGTAAGGGGCCGCAAGAGACCCAGTACTTC.

As to this clone: Other DNA sequences within the sample encode an identical CDR3. The CDR3 DNA reads TGTGCCTGGAGTCGGGTATACACTGAAGCTTTCTTT. Translating gives CAWSRVYTEAFF. The rearrangement uses TRBV30 and TRBJ1-1; D is uncertain. CDR3 length equals 12 residues. The ends were cut back, 2 bases at V and 3 bases at J, with 7 bases in the middle. Germline V gene lookup returns CDR1 GTSNPN and CDR2 SVGIG (reference sequence).

Notes on this clone: This sample includes further DNA sequences coding for the same CDR3. The chain joins TRBV6-1 to TRBJ1-2; 7 nucleotides align to TRBD1. The CDR3 sequence is 14 residues long. The germline V gene has CDR1 MNHNS and CDR2 SASEGT. Trimming cost V 3 bases and J 5 bases; bases outside gene matches: 6. The CDR3 spells CASSEEGAGYGYTF. Here the CDR3 DNA reads TGTGCCAGCAGTGAGGAGGGGGCAGGGTATGGCTACACCTTC.

The chain is built from TRBV6-5 and TRBJ1-1; D is unclear. Germline CDR1 MNHEY, CDR2 SVGAGI. V lost 4 bases and J 3 bases, leaving 9 bases between the germline ends. This CDR3 is built from 13 residues. CDR3: CASSSPKYTEAFF. The DNA of the CDR3 is TGTGCCAGCAGTTCCCCAAAATACACTGAAGCTTTCTTT.

This clone was seen just once. This chain connects TRBV7-9 to TRBJ2-5, with 9 bases matching TRBD1. With V trimmed by 1 base and J by 2 bases, 5 bases remained unmatched. Per the germline V gene, CDR1 is SEHNR and CDR2 is FQNEAQ (reference sequence). This CDR3 contains 16 residues. DNA of the CDR3: TGTGCCAGCAGCTTAGTGGAAGGACAGGGGCAAGAGACCCAGTACTTC. Its translation is CASSLVEGQGQETQYF.

CDR3 nucleotides: TGTGCTAGTGGTTTGGTACTTAACGGGGACCACCTAAAGCAGTACTTC. This sequence encodes CASGLVLNGDHLKQYF. The genes are TRBV12-5 and TRBJ2-7; D is possibly TRBD1 or TRBD2 (5 bases each). Germline CDR1 and CDR2: LGHNT and FRNRAP. The germline V and J ends were trimmed by 0 bases and 8 bases, with 20 bases remaining between them. The CDR3 has 16 amino acids.

The V call is TRBV29-1, the J call TRBJ2-3, with a weak D call TRBD2 (7 bases). Deletions cut 5 bases from V and 0 bases from J, with 15 bases between. The germline V gene encodes CDR1 SQVTM and CDR2 ANQGSEA. The CDR3 covers 15 residues. In nucleotides, the CDR3 is TGCAGCGTTAGGGGGGGCCCTTCTAGCACAGATACGCAGTATTTT. Its protein product is CSVRGGPSSTDTQYF.

V is TRBV9 and J is TRBJ2-5, with TRBD2 identical over 9 bases. Germline CDR1 SGDLS, CDR2 YYNGEE. Trimming at V came to 0 bases and at J to 4 bases, leaving 7 bases not matched to a gene. The CDR3 covers 16 residues. The CDR3 region is CASSVGYSGRRETQYF. In DNA form, the CDR3 reads TGTGCCAGCAGCGTAGGGTATAGCGGGAGAAGAGAGACCCAGTACTTC.

This clone was seen just once. The V gene is TRBV2, the J gene TRBJ2-5; 8 nucleotides match TRBD2. There are 14 residues in the CDR3. Per the germline V gene, CDR1 is SNHLY and CDR2 is FYNNEI. The trim removed 6 bases at V and 7 bases at J, leaving 10 bases unmatched. The CDR3 bases are TGTGCCAGCAGGACCCTAGCGGGCCCGGGGACCCAGTACTTC. This codes for CASRTLAGPGTQYF. The complete variable domain, with remaining parts taken from reference TRBV2 and TRBJ2-5, reads EPEVTQTPSHQVTQMGQEVILRCVPISNHLYFYWYRQILGQKVEFLVSFYNNEISEKSEIFDDQFSVERPDGSNFTLKIRSTKLEDSAMYFCASRTLAGPGTQYFGPGTRLLVL.

The genes are TRBV5-3 and TRBJ2-1; D is undetermined. TRBV5-3 is flagged as an ORF with uncertain function. CDR3 length equals 15 residues. V lost 6 bases, J lost 4 bases, and 17 bases lay in between. The CDR3 DNA is TGTGCCAGAATAAGTGGCGGCCGGAGTTACAATGAGCAGTTCTTC. Translating it yields CARISGGRSYNEQFF.

CDR3 amino acids: CAWRLVPDTQYF. The DNA for the CDR3 is TGTGCCTGGAGACTAGTTCCAGATACGCAGTATTTT. The chain recombines TRBV30 with TRBJ2-3, with D possibly matching TRBD2 (5 bases). Trimming cost V 3 bases and J 4 bases, with 8 bases left between them. Germline loops: CDR1 GTSNPN, CDR2 SVGIG (reference sequence). The CDR3 is 12 residues long.

This clone was seen a single time. V gene TRBV18 combines with J gene TRBJ2-5, with D uncertain. This CDR3 spans 13 amino acids. Germline V CDR1 and CDR2: KGHSH, LQKENI. V lost 5 bases to trimming and J lost 5 bases, with 12 bases between them. This CDR3 is CASSSGDGETQYF. The CDR3 region has the DNA TGTGCCAGCTCAAGTGGGGATGGGGAGACCCAGTACTTC.

The chain joins TRBV7-6 to TRBJ2-1; 8 bases fit TRBD2. The CDR3 extends over 15 amino acids. Germline trimming cut 6 bases from V and 4 bases from J; bases unmatched to any gene: 8. Per germline, CDR1 SGHVS and CDR2 FNYEAQ. The CDR3 loop reads CASRPRAGAYNEQFF. The CDR3, as DNA: TGTGCCAGCAGGCCCCGAGCGGGGGCGTACAATGAGCAGTTCTTC.

The gene calls are TRBV7-9 and TRBJ2-3, with TRBD2 identical over 10 bases. The length of the CDR3 is 15 residues. V lost 10 bases and J lost 2; bases outside the gene matches: 9. Germline V CDR1 and CDR2: SEHNR, FQNEAQ (reference sequence). The CDR3 sequence: CATLVGLAATDTQYF. CDR3 coding DNA: TGTGCCACTCTCGTCGGACTAGCGGCCACAGATACGCAGTATTTT.

V and J are TRBV28 and TRBJ2-5; possible D gene TRBD2, 6 bases. Germline V gives CDR1 MDHEN, CDR2 SYDVKM. The CDR3 is made up of 15 amino acids. V was cut by 1 base and J by 4 bases, with 13 bases left in between. The CDR3 reads CASSLYERSGETQYF. CDR3 nucleotide sequence: TGTGCCAGCAGTTTATACGAACGTAGCGGAGAGACCCAGTACTTC. Supplemented by reference TRBV28 and TRBJ2-5, the full variable domain reads DVKVTQSSRYLVKRTGEKVFLECVQDMDHENMFWYRQDPGLGLRLIYFSYDVKMKEKGDIPEGYSVSREKKERFSLILESASTNQTSMYLCASSLYERSGETQYFGPGTRLLVL.

The chain is built from TRBV9 and TRBJ2-3; D might be TRBD2 (6 bases). The CDR3 is made up of 15 amino acids. Trimming stripped 0 bases from V and 4 bases from J, with 12 bases between. Germline lookup yields CDR1 SGDLS and CDR2 YYNGEE. DNA for the CDR3: TGTGCCAGCAGCGTAGGGGCTAGCGTCCCAGATACGCAGTATTTT. This translates into CASSVGASVPDTQYF. The entire variable domain, with the rest obtained from reference TRBV9 and TRBJ2-3, is as follows: DSGVTQTPKHLITATGQRVTLRCSPRSGDLSVYWYQQSLDQGLQFLIQYYNGEERAKGNILERFSAQQFPDLHSELNLSSLELGDSALYFCASSVGASVPDTQYFGPGTRLTVL.

CDR3 nucleotide sequence: TGTGCCAGCAGCCACAATGGAGAGACCCAGTACTTC. Its translation: CASSHNGETQYF. This chain connects TRBV7-9 to TRBJ2-5; D gene uncertain. V was clipped by 5 bases and J by 4 bases, with 8 bases between them. Per germline, CDR1 SEHNR and CDR2 FQNEAQ (reference sequence). The CDR3 has 12 amino acids.

This chain uses TRBV6-6 with TRBJ2-7; 11 bases are shared with TRBD2. Per germline, CDR1 MNHNY and CDR2 SVGAGI (reference sequence). The CDR3 covers 15 residues. V dropped 6 bases and J dropped 2; count of bases not matched to a gene: 6. The CDR3 nucleotides are TGTGCCAGCAGCGACCGACTAGCGGGAACCTACGAGCAGTACTTC. Translating it yields CASSDRLAGTYEQYF.

The chain has TRBV29-1 and TRBJ1-1; a possible D gene is TRBD1 (5 bases). V lost 4 bases and J lost 4, with 19 bases in between. From germline, CDR1 is SQVTM and CDR2 ANQGSEA. This CDR3 is 15 amino acids long. CDR3 sequence reads: CSVGVRGREGTEAFF. Here the CDR3 DNA reads TGCAGCGTTGGGGTTCGGGGGAGGGAGGGCACTGAAGCTTTCTTT. Looking up the rest from reference TRBV29-1 and TRBJ1-1 gives the full variable domain: SAVISQKPSRDICQRGTSLTIQCQVDSQVTMMFWYRQQPGQSLTLIATANQGSEATYESGFVIDKFPISRPNLTFSTLTVSNMSPEDSSIYLCSVGVRGREGTEAFFGQGTRLTVV.

This rearrangement joins TRBV5-1 to TRBJ1-4; TRBD1 agrees at 11 bases. Trimming at V came to 2 bases and at J to 0 bases, leaving 3 bases not matched to a gene. CDR3 length equals 17 residues. Germline values: CDR1 SGHRS, CDR2 YFSETQ. CDR3 amino acids: CASSLLGQGATNEKLFF. The CDR3 region has the DNA TGCGCCAGCAGCTTACTGGGACAGGGGGCAACTAATGAAAAACTGTTTTTT.

Note on this clone: Other DNA variants within this sample encode the same CDR3. The chain couples TRBV5-1 to TRBJ2-7, with 12 bases that match TRBD1. The trim removed 4 bases at V and 4 bases at J, leaving 3 bases unmatched. The CDR3 is 14 residues long. Germline V gene lookup returns CDR1 SGHRS and CDR2 YFSETQ. CDR3: CASSGGQGAYEQYF. The CDR3 DNA sequence: TGCGCCAGCAGCGGGGGACAGGGGGCTTACGAGCAGTACTTC.

The gene calls are TRBV18 and TRBJ1-2; perhaps TRBD1 as D (5 bases). In germline, CDR1 is KGHSH, CDR2 LQKENI. V lost 0 bases to trimming and J lost 7 bases, with 15 bases between them. This CDR3 is 15 amino acids long. The CDR3 reads CASSPPDRGWSGYTF. The CDR3 DNA reads as TGTGCCAGCTCACCACCAGACCGGGGGTGGAGTGGCTACACCTTC.

The rearrangement joins TRBV4-1 to TRBJ1-5; D is uncertain. V was cut by 0 bases and J by 0 bases, with 9 bases left in between. CDR3 size: 16 residues. Germline CDR1 MGHRA, CDR2 YSYEKL. CDR3 sequence: CASSQDQADSNQPQHF. DNA for the CDR3: TGCGCCAGCAGCCAAGACCAGGCAGATAGCAATCAGCCCCAGCATTTT.

The chain uses TRBV4-1 and TRBJ2-7, with D possibly being TRBD2 (6 bases). This CDR3 contains 14 residues. V was clipped by 2 bases and J by 0 bases, with 8 bases between them. The germline V gene has CDR1 MGHRA and CDR2 YSYEKL. In DNA, the CDR3 is TGCGCCAGCAGCCAATCGGGACTCTCCTACGAGCAGTACTTC. Translated, it gives CASSQSGLSYEQYF.

This clone showed up just once. The chain couples TRBV9 to TRBJ2-2; no clear D. V was cut by 0 bases and J by 4 bases, with 10 bases left in between. The germline V gene encodes CDR1 SGDLS and CDR2 YYNGEE. This CDR3 spans 15 amino acids. The CDR3 is CASSVAASSTGELFF. CDR3 bases: TGTGCCAGCAGCGTAGCCGCGTCTAGCACCGGGGAGCTGTTTTTT.

This clone was observed a single time. This chain joins TRBV6-6 and TRBJ2-2, with unresolved D. This CDR3 is 11 amino acids long. Per germline, CDR1 MNHNY and CDR2 SVGAGI (reference sequence). V shed 5 bases and J shed 8 bases, with 6 bases lying between them. CDR3 bases: TGTGCCAGCAGTCAAAGGGGGGAGCTGTTTTTT. Translating it yields CASSQRGELFF.

The V call is TRBV7-9, the J call TRBJ2-2; 7 positions agree with TRBD2. The V segment lost 5 bases and the J segment 5 bases; nucleotides outside the gene matches: 8. The V gene's germline CDR1 is SEHNR and CDR2 FQNEAQ (reference sequence). The CDR3 is made up of 15 amino acids. CDR3 amino acids: CASSAGLGSTGELFF. The CDR3 DNA is TGTGCCAGCAGCGCTGGACTAGGATCAACCGGGGAGCTGTTTTTT.

The rearrangement links TRBV5-8 to TRBJ1-2, with D possibly matching TRBD1 (5 bases). The CDR3 has 12 amino acids. V lost 2 bases to trimming and J lost 4 bases, with 6 bases between them. CDR1 is SGHTS and CDR2 is YDEGEE in the germline V gene. CDR3 DNA sequence: TGTGCCAGCAGCTTAGGGGCCTATGGCTACACCTTC. Protein: CASSLGAYGYTF.